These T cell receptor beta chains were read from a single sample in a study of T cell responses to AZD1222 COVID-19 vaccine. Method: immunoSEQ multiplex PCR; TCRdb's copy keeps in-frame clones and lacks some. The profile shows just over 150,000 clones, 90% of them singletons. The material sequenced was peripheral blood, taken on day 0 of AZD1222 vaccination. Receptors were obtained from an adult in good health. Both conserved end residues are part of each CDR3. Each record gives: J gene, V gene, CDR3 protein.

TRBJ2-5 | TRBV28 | CASSSFSDGRRGTQYF
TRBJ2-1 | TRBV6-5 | CASSYYAGGSNEQFF
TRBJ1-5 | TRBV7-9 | CASSGTDFYQPQHF
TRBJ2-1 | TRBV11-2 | CASSWRGRTHNEQFF
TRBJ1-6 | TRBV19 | CASSPDRSSYNSPLHF
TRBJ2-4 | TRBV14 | CASSPGLAGNIQYF
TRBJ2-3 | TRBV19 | CASIGDRSDTQYF
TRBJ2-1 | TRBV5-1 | CASSLGRGSSYNEQFF
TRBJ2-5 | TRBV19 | CASSIRRPGRAIGTQYF
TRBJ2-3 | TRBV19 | CASSRTSGIVDTQYF
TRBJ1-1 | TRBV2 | CASSEGTEAFF
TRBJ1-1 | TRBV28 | CASSLDMTGSLTEAFF
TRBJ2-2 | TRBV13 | CASSFFQGITGELFF
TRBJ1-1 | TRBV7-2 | CASSSPNRTTRNTEAFF
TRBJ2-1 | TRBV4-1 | CASSQIAGGYNEQFF
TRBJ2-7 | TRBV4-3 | CASSQVFRGGTYYEQYF
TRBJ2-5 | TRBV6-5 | CASKGTSAKTQYF
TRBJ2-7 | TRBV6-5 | CASSSRGLSGDEQYF
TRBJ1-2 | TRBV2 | CASSVGTFYGYTF
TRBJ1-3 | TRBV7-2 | CASSLDPGNTIYF
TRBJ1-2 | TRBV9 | CASSADVPGQGNYGYTF
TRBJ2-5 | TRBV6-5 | CASSRTGGETQYF
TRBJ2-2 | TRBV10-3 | CAISADTGELFF
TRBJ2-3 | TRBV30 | CAWNGIRGSLDTQYF
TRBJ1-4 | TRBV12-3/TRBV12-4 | CASSFMGFGKLFF
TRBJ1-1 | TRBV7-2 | CASSYWGRQNTEAFF
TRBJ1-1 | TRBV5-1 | CASSLAHLNEAFF
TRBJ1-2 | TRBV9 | CASSARDRDGYTF
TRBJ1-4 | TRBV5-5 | CASSRRDPRPTTNEKLFF
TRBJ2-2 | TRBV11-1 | CASSLVGASGELFF
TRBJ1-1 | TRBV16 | CASSQLVPEAFF
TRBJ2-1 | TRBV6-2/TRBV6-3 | CASSYLFVLAGGNDEQFF
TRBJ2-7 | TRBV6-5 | CASSLGQGPYEQYF
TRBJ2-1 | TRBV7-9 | CASSKLAADLNEQFF